The 18 T cell receptor beta chains given below trace back to one sample, sequenced in a study of Graves' ophthalmopathy and Graves' hyperthyroidism. RNA transcripts were the template, and TCR beta CDR3 regions were amplified from them. HTBI primers primed a first-round RT-PCR, and a second-round multiplex PCR followed. TCRdb independently ran MiXCR on the multiplex PCR reads; one entry per CDR3 protein. In the table there are hundreds of thousands of distinct CDR3 sequences, 20% to 25% of which are singletons. Specimen: peripheral blood. These receptor sequences come from a woman aged 18-30 years with stable Graves' hyperthyroidism. Some clones in this sample may be carry-over from other donors' samples.

The chain employs TRBV6-1 and TRBJ2-5, with 9 bases lining up with TRBD2. The CDR3 totals 14 residues. Germline V gives CDR1 MNHNS, CDR2 SASEGT. Trimming at V came to 6 bases and at J to 2 bases, leaving 4 bases not matched to a gene. The CDR3 nucleotides read TGTGCCAGCAGGGATAGCGGGGGACAAGAGACCCAGTACTTC. Translation: CASRDSGGQETQYF.

This clonotype came up a few times. V is TRBV6-5 and J is TRBJ1-1; the D gene is possibly TRBD1 (5 bases). Germline CDR1 reads MNHEY; CDR2 reads SVGAGI. The V end was cut by 0 bases, the J end by 2 bases, with 16 bases between. The CDR3 totals 17 residues. The CDR3: CASSYSNKGTANTEAFF. Here the CDR3 DNA reads TGTGCCAGCAGTTACTCGAACAAGGGGACGGCCAACACTGAAGCTTTCTTT.

This clonotype was recorded at least ten times. The chain couples TRBV28 to TRBJ2-5; TRBD1 agrees at 8 bases. CDR3 length equals 13 residues. The J segment lost 3 bases and the V segment lost 8 bases, leaving 5 bases of the junction unmatched. Per germline, CDR1 MDHEN and CDR2 SYDVKM. The CDR3 spells CASQEQGEETQYF. CDR3 DNA: TGTGCCAGCCAGGAACAGGGGGAAGAGACCCAGTACTTC.

V and J are TRBV6-1 and TRBJ1-1, with 7 positions matching TRBD1. Germline CDR1 and CDR2: MNHNS and SASEGT. CDR3 length: 15 residues. J gave up 4 bases and V 6 bases, and 11 bases lay outside the gene matches. The DNA of the CDR3 is TGTGCCAGCAGGGACAGGCCCGGGGATGGCACTGAAGCTTTCTTT. Translating gives CASRDRPGDGTEAFF.

This clonotype was counted ten times or more. The V call is TRBV20-1, the J call TRBJ1-1, with D perhaps TRBD1 (5 bases). CDR3 size: 11 residues. Germline values: CDR1 DFQATT, CDR2 SNEGSKA (reference sequence). DNA for the CDR3: TGCCTAGGGGTAATGAACACTGAAGCTTTCTTT. Amino acids: CLGVMNTEAFF.

This clonotype was seen repeatedly, ten times or more. V gene TRBV10-3 combines with J gene TRBJ1-5, with 10 bases lining up with TRBD1. The V and J ends lost 6 bases and 11 bases, in that order; junction bases with no gene match: 22. The CDR3 sequence is 18 residues long. Germline lookup yields CDR1 ENHRY and CDR2 SYGVKD. As DNA, the CDR3 is TGTGCCATCAGCCCCCGGGACAGGGGCGCAGAATCAGGCAATACCCAGCATTTT. Encoded protein: CAISPRDRGAESGNTQHF.

The chain is built from TRBV3-1 and TRBJ1-2; D not resolved. The germline V gene encodes CDR1 LGHDT and CDR2 YNNKEL (reference sequence). V lost 1 base and J lost 8, with 8 bases in between. This CDR3 spans 12 amino acids. The CDR3 reads CASSQGLQGYTF. CDR3 DNA sequence: TGTGCCAGCAGCCAAGGCTTACAAGGCTACACCTTC.

This clonotype was counted many times. V gene TRBV4-2 combines with J gene TRBJ2-5, with D unclear. The CDR3 length is 14 residues. Germline V gene lookup returns CDR1 LGHNA and CDR2 YNFKEQ. V gave up 0 bases and J gave up 2 bases, with 7 bases separating them. The CDR3 DNA is TGTGCCAGCAGCCAAGATCTGAGTCAAGAGACCCAGTACTTC. Amino acid sequence: CASSQDLSQETQYF.

The chain is built from TRBV7-8 and TRBJ1-5, with TRBD1 as a possible D gene (5 bases). The CDR3 sequence is 18 residues long. Germline CDR1 and CDR2: SGHVS and FQNEAQ. Trimming cost V 0 bases and J 0 bases, with 15 bases left between them. The CDR3 DNA reads as TGTGCCAGCAGCTTAGCCCAGTGGGACGGAGATAGCAATCAGCCCCAGCATTTT. Translating it yields CASSLAQWDGDSNQPQHF. The full variable domain, in which reference TRBV7-8 and TRBJ1-5 provide the parts outside the CDR3, is GAGVSQSPRYKVAKRGQDVALRCDPISGHVSLFWYQQALGQGPEFLTYFQNEAQLDKSGLPSDRFFAERPEGSVSTLKIQRTQQEDSAVYLCASSLAQWDGDSNQPQHFGDGTRLSIL.

The chain recombines TRBV7-6 with TRBJ2-2; TRBD1 agrees at 11 bases. CDR3 length: 18 residues. V was pared by 1 base and J by 4 bases, with 8 bases of the junction left unmatched. The germline gives CDR1 SGHVS, CDR2 FNYEAQ. The CDR3 nucleotides are TGTGCCAGCAGCTTAGGGACAGGGGGCCCCGGAGGCACCGGGGAGCTGTTTTTT. As protein: CASSLGTGGPGGTGELFF.

In its sample, this clonotype was seen many times. CDR3 amino acids: CASSQNPRQVRTEAFF. The CDR3 DNA reads TGCGCCAGCAGCCAAAACCCTCGACAGGTGCGAACTGAAGCTTTCTTT. The chain recombines TRBV4-1 with TRBJ1-1; D is possibly TRBD1 (6 bases). The length of the CDR3 is 16 residues. Looked up from germline, CDR1 is MGHRA and CDR2 is YSYEKL. With 2 bases removed from V and 5 bases from J, the gap between germline ends came to 18 bases.

This clonotype appeared many times. V usage is TRBV14 and J usage is TRBJ1-2, with TRBD1 matching 8 bases. The CDR3 runs 17 residues. Germline values: CDR1 SGHDN, CDR2 FVKESK. The junction had 16 bases not matched to a gene; V was cut back by 2 bases and J by 8 bases. CDR3 nucleotide sequence: TGTGCCAGCAGCCAATTCTCCTCAGTTGCAGGGGGCAACGGCTACACCTTC. This sequence encodes CASSQFSSVAGGNGYTF.

This chain joins TRBV12-3 or TRBV12-4 and TRBJ1-2, with a possible D match to TRBD1 (5 bases). Trimming shortened V by 7 bases and J by 4 bases, and 19 bases separated the two germline ends. The CDR3 is made up of 15 amino acids. The CDR3 nucleotides read TGTGCCAGCACCCCGAATTGGGGGAACATCTATGGCTACACCTTC. It codes for CASTPNWGNIYGYTF.

This clonotype came up many times. The chain couples TRBV12-3 or TRBV12-4 to TRBJ1-2; weak D call: TRBD1 (5 bases). Trimming left V 7 bases short and J 2 bases short, with 11 bases between. The CDR3 has 13 amino acids. In DNA, the CDR3 is TGTGCCAGCATCCCTCAGGGCAACTATGGCTACACCTTC. The encoded protein is CASIPQGNYGYTF.

This clonotype has only one observation. The chain joins TRBV6-1 to TRBJ2-2, with D perhaps matching TRBD1 (6 bases). The germline V gene has CDR1 MNHNS and CDR2 SASEGT. V was shortened by 7 bases and J by 1 base, with 10 bases between the two germline ends. CDR3 length equals 14 residues. The CDR3 region is CASIKTGNTGELFF. The CDR3 bases are TGTGCCAGCATCAAGACAGGGAACACCGGGGAGCTGTTTTTT.

This clonotype was seen ten or more times. The rearrangement links TRBV19 to TRBJ1-5; D call uncertain. Germline V CDR1 and CDR2: LNHDA, SQIVND (reference sequence). The V end lost 6 bases, the J end lost 2 bases, and 11 bases lay between the germline ends. The CDR3 runs to 14 residues. This CDR3 reads CASSSGGGNQPQHF. For the CDR3, the DNA is TGTGCCAGTAGCTCGGGAGGAGGCAATCAGCCCCAGCATTTT.

This clonotype was found many times. J is TRBJ1-5 and V is TRBV7-9; the D gene is possibly TRBD1 (6 bases). Germline values: CDR1 SEHNR, CDR2 FQNEAQ (reference sequence). V was trimmed by 10 bases and J by 2 bases, leaving 15 bases between them. The CDR3 is 14 amino acids. CDR3 in DNA: TGTGCCATCGGGAAACAGGGAGGCAATCAGCCCCAGCATTTT. Its translation: CAIGKQGGNQPQHF.

This clonotype has ten or more counts. CDR3 sequence (DNA): TGCGCCAGCAAAGGACAGGAGAACACTGAAGCTTTCTTT. It codes for CASKGQENTEAFF. The V gene is TRBV5-1, the J gene TRBJ1-1, with TRBD1 matching over 7 bases. The CDR3 contains 13 residues. Germline CDR1 is SGHRS and CDR2 is YFSETQ. Trimming at V came to 6 bases and at J to 1 base, leaving 3 bases not matched to a gene.